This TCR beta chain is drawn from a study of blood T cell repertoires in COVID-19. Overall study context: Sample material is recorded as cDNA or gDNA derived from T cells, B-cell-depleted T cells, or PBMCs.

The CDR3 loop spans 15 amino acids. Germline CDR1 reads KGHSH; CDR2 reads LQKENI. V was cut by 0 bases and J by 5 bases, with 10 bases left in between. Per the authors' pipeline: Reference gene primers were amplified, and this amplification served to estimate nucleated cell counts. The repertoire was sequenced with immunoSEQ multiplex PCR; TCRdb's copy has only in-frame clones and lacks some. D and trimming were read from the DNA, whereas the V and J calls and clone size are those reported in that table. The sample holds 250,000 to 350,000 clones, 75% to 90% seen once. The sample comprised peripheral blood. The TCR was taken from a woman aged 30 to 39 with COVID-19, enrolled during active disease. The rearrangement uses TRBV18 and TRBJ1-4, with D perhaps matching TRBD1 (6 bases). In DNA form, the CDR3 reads TGTGCCAGCTCACCACCGGCACAGGGAAATGAAAAACTGTTTTTT. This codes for CASSPPAQGNEKLFF.